This T cell receptor (beta chain) is drawn from a study of patients and donors after allogeneic stem cell transplantation. The junction had 7 bases not matched to a gene; V was cut back by 6 bases and J by 4 bases. The CDR3 totals 15 residues. CDR1 and CDR2 from the germline V gene are SGHDT and YYEEEE. One entry per CDR3 protein results from TCRdb running MiXCR on the RT-PCR reads. The sample has roughly 940,000 distinct CDR3 sequences, approximately 19% seen once. The sample was blood, either unsorted or a sorted T cell fraction (not recorded which). The chain has TRBV5-6 and TRBJ2-1, with 10 bases identical to TRBD2. The TCR sequence derives from a human donor who was either an allogeneic HSCT recipient or a stem cell or donor lymphocyte infusion donor (not recorded which). It is not recorded whose cells these are; they may come from a transplant donor. The CDR3 bases are TGTGCCAGCACCCAACTAGCGGGACCTTACAATGAGCAGTTCTTC. It is translated as CASTQLAGPYNEQFF.